The rows below give T cell receptor beta chains drawn from one sample of a study of T cells after yellow fever vaccination. TCRdb re-analysed the 5' RACE reads in MiXCR, keeping a single row per CDR3 protein. Counted here are 550,000 or so distinct CDR3 sequences, 15% to 20% occurring once; the ten biggest clones make up approximately 15%. The sequences come from PBMCs, collected 15 days after the yellow fever booster vaccination. The source is a man aged 25-40 years who received the YFV17D yellow fever vaccine. The CDR3 runs from the conserved cysteine through the conserved F or W. Size tells how often a clone was seen (once, few, many) or the class of an expanded clone, and some rows leave it out.

V: TRBV25-1; size: NA; J: TRBJ2-7; CDR3: CASRNSGGYEQYF
V: TRBV13; size: few; J: TRBJ2-5; CDR3: CASSKAGGGETQYF
V: TRBV28; size: NA; J: TRBJ2-1; CDR3: CASSLLPGGVPNEQFF
V: TRBV7-9; size: few; J: TRBJ2-7; CDR3: CASSDSLYEQYF
V: TRBV28; size: NA; J: TRBJ2-1; CDR3: CASTSPVVYNEQFF
V: TRBV4-3; size: once; J: TRBJ2-1; CDR3: CASRSGLAVDNEQFF
V: TRBV6-6; size: NA; J: TRBJ2-7; CDR3: CASSPRDHEQYF
V: TRBV29-1; size: few; J: TRBJ2-5; CDR3: CSGLTGQETQYF
V: TRBV2; size: NA; J: TRBJ2-7; CDR3: CASSDLAGAGEQYF
V: TRBV7-6; size: few; J: TRBJ2-1; CDR3: CASSPWTGGAPYNEQFF
V: TRBV29-1; size: NA; J: TRBJ2-5; CDR3: CSLTGQVGATQYF
V: TRBV29-1; size: few; J: TRBJ2-7; CDR3: CSVVGTYEQYF
V: TRBV12-3/TRBV12-4; size: NA; J: TRBJ2-1; CDR3: CASSLQAGKSHEQFF
V: TRBV27; size: few; J: TRBJ2-7; CDR3: CASSFTETYEQYF
V: TRBV4-1; size: few; J: TRBJ2-3; CDR3: CASSPVFRSDTQYF
V: TRBV27; size: few; J: TRBJ2-7; CDR3: CASSGAGYEQYF
V: TRBV18; size: few; J: TRBJ2-7; CDR3: CASSPLEGGFGEQYF
V: TRBV4-3; size: few; J: TRBJ1-1; CDR3: CASSHGREGFTKAFF
V: TRBV27; size: few; J: TRBJ2-5; CDR3: CASSPRSIRRQETQYF
V: TRBV27; size: NA; J: TRBJ2-5; CDR3: CASEVGETQYF
V: TRBV11-2; size: few; J: TRBJ2-7; CDR3: CASSLRPLAGGSSYEQYF
V: TRBV15; size: few; J: TRBJ2-7; CDR3: CATSRDIGAEYF
V: TRBV7-6; size: few; J: TRBJ2-7; CDR3: CASSLAGTSGSSEQYF
V: TRBV5-5; size: NA; J: TRBJ2-5; CDR3: CASSINPTGQETQYF
V: TRBV6-5; size: NA; J: TRBJ1-1; CDR3: CASSSAGAGETEAFF
V: TRBV28; size: few; J: TRBJ2-5; CDR3: CASTSQETQYF
V: TRBV29-1; size: NA; J: TRBJ1-1; CDR3: CSAGDSIRAFF
V: TRBV20-1; size: many; J: TRBJ1-1; CDR3: CSATRGTEAFF
V: TRBV20-1; size: NA; J: TRBJ2-3; CDR3: CSVPGWGDATDTQYF
V: TRBV7-8; size: NA; J: TRBJ2-3; CDR3: CASSSTSDDTQYF
V: TRBV11-2; size: NA; J: TRBJ1-6; CDR3: CASSLLSGGSSYNSPLHF
V: TRBV24-1; size: NA; J: TRBJ2-3; CDR3: CATSSRITDTQYF
V: TRBV5-1; size: NA; J: TRBJ2-2; CDR3: CASSLVAGQGTGELFF
V: TRBV29-1; size: few; J: TRBJ1-2; CDR3: CSTWTGNEGGYTF
V: TRBV12-3/TRBV12-4; size: few; J: TRBJ1-2; CDR3: CASSQISGYTF
V: TRBV19; size: once; J: TRBJ2-7; CDR3: CASSPSRIQIHEQYF
V: TRBV5-1; size: NA; J: TRBJ2-1; CDR3: CASSSLLNEQFF
V: TRBV18; size: few; J: TRBJ1-2; CDR3: CASSVQGDYGYTF
V: TRBV5-1; size: NA; J: TRBJ2-1; CDR3: CASSYPGNHNEQFF
V: TRBV30; size: few; J: TRBJ2-7; CDR3: CASLADSYEQYF
V: TRBV29-1; size: NA; J: TRBJ2-1; CDR3: CSVTGQGMGFIMQFF
V: TRBV7-6; size: NA; J: TRBJ2-5; CDR3: CASSRILQETQYF
V: TRBV6-6; size: NA; J: TRBJ2-7; CDR3: CASGTRRVEQYF
V: TRBV15; size: few; J: TRBJ2-7; CDR3: CATSREAGEQYF
V: TRBV3-1; size: NA; J: TRBJ2-7; CDR3: CASSRLAVTYEQYF
V: TRBV20-1; size: few; J: TRBJ2-1; CDR3: CSAPPPVGGSEQFF
V: TRBV24-1; size: few; J: TRBJ2-1; CDR3: CATSDPSGGGLLVQFF
V: TRBV12-3/TRBV12-4; size: NA; J: TRBJ2-7; CDR3: CASSPGSRPYEQYF
V: TRBV7-8; size: many; J: TRBJ2-7; CDR3: CASRPGTGYEQYF